This TCR beta chain appears in the sequencing data of a study of glioma-infiltrating T cells. Overall study findings and caveats: Gliomas, especially low-grade, showed above-expected tissue-blood divergence; non-neoplastic patients showed below. Only very few CDR3 sequences appeared in both tissue and blood.

This clonotype has ten or more counts. As yet, its antigen is unknown. Amplification of TCR alpha and beta CDR3 regions from RNA used iRepertoire nested multiplex PCR. Tissue mRNA or PBMC total RNA, about 85-400 ng, went into one-step reverse transcription and amplification. TCRdb re-called the multiplex PCR reads through MiXCR, storing one row per CDR3 protein. The table includes 9,500 to 15,000 distinct CDR3 sequences, more than 25% detected once. The CDR3 runs 16 residues. V was cut by 2 bases and J by 4 bases, with 15 bases left in between. Germline V gene sequence: CDR1 MNHNS, CDR2 SASEGT. This receptor was obtained from a human donor with low-grade glioma or glioblastoma, undergoing nonglioma brain surgery, or in good health (not recorded which). Material for sequencing was glioma tissue, nonneoplastic brain tissue, or PBMCs (not recorded which). This sequence joins TRBV6-1 and TRBJ1-3; D might be TRBD1 (5 bases). The CDR3 bases are TGTGCCAGCAGTGAAAGGGTGGACACGGCCGGAAACACCATATATTTT. Translation: CASSERVDTAGNTIYF.